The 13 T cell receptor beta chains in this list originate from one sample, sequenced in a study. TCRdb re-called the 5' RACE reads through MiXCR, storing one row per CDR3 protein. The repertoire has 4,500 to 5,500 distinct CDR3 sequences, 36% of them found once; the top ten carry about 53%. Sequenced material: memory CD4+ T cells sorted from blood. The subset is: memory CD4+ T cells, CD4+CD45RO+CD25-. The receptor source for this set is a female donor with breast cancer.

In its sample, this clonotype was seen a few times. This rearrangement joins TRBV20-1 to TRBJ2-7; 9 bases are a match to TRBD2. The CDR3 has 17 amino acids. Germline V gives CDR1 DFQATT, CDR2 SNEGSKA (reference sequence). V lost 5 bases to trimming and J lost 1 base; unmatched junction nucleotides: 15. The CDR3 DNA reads TGCAGTGCTCCACCGGGACTAGCTAATCGGAATTCCTACGAGCAGTACTTC. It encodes CSAPPGLANRNSYEQYF.

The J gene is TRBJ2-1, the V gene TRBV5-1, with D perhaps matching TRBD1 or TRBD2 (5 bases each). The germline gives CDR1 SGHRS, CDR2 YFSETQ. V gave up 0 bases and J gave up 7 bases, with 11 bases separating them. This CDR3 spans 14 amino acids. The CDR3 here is CASSLVAGRNEQFF. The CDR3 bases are TGCGCCAGCAGCTTGGTGGCAGGGAGAAATGAGCAGTTCTTC.

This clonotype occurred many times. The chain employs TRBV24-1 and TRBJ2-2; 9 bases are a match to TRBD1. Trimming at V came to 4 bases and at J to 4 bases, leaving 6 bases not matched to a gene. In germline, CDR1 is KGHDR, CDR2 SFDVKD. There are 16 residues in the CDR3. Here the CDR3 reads CATSDAGTGITGELFF. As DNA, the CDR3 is TGTGCCACCAGTGACGCCGGGACAGGGATCACCGGGGAGCTGTTTTTT.

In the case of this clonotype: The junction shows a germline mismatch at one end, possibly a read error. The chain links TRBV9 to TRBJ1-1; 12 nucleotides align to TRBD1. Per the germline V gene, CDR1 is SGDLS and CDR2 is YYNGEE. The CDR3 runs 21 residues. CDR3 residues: CASSVGLPRDRGRPGSTEAFF. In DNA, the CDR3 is TGTGCCAGCAGCGTAGGTCTCCCTCGGGACAGGGGGCGCCCAGGGAGCACTGAGGCTTTCTTT.

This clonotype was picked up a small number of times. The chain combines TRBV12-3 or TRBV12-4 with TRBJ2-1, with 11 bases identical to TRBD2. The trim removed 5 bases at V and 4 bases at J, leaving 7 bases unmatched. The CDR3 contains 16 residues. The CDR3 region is CASSARTSGFYNEQFF. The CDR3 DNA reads TGTGCCAGCAGTGCCCGGACTAGCGGGTTTTACAATGAGCAGTTCTTC.

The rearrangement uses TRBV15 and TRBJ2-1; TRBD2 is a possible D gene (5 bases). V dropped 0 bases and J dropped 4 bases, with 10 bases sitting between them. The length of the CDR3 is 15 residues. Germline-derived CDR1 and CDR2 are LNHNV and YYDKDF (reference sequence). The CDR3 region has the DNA TGTGCCACCAGCAGAGATCTGGGAGCTTACAATGAGCAGTTCTTC. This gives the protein CATSRDLGAYNEQFF.

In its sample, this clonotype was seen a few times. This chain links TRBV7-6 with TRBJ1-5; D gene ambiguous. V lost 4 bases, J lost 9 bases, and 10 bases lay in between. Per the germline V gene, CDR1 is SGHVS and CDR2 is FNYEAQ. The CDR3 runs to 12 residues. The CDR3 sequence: CASSSPQPPQHF. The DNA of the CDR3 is TGTGCCAGCAGCTCTCCTCAGCCGCCCCAGCATTTT. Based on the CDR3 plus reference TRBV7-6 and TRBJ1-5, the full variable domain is GAGVSQSPRYKVTKRGQDVALRCDPISGHVSLYWYRQALGQGPEFLTYFNYEAQQDKSGLPNDRFSAERPEGSISTLTIQRTEQRDSAMYRCASSSPQPPQHFGDGTRLSIL.

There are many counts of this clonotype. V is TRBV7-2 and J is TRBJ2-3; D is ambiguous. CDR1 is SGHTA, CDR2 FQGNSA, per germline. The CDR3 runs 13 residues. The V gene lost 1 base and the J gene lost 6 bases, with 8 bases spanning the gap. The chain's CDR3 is CASSLVGGDTQYF. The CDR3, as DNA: TGTGCCAGCAGCTTAGTGGGTGGGGATACGCAGTATTTT.

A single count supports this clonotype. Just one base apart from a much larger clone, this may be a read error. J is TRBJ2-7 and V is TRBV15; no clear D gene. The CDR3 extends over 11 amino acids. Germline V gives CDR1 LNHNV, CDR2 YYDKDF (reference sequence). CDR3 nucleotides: TGTGCCACCAGCAACCGCTACGAGCAGCACTTC. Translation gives CATSNRYEQHF.

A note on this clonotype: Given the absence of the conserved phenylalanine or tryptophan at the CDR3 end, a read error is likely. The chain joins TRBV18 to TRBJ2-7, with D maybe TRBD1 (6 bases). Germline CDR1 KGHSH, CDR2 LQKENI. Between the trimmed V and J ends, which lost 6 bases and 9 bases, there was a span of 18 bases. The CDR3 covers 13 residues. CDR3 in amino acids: CASSPGTSIRQYS. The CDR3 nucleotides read TGTGCCAGCTCCCCCGGGACAAGTATTAGGCAGTACTCC.

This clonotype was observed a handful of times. CDR3 sequence (DNA): TGTGCCAGCAGCTTAGGAGTGAGGAGCACAGATACGCAGTATTTT. This gives the protein CASSLGVRSTDTQYF. This sequence joins TRBV7-6 and TRBJ2-3; no definite D call. V dropped 1 base and J dropped 0 bases, with 8 bases sitting between them. The CDR3 contains 15 residues. Germline-derived CDR1 and CDR2 are SGHVS and FNYEAQ.

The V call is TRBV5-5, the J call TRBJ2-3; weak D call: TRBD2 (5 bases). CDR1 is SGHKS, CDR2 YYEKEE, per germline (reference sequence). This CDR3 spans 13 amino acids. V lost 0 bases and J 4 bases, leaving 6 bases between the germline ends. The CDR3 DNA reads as TGTGCCAGCAGCTTGGGGCGGGCAGATACGCAGTATTTT. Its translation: CASSLGRADTQYF.

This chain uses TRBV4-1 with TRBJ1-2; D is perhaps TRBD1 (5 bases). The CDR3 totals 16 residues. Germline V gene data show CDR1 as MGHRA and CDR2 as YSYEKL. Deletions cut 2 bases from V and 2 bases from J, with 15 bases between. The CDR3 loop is CASSQSYRSRNYGYTF. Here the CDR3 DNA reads TGCGCCAGCAGCCAATCCTACAGGAGTCGCAACTATGGCTACACCTTC.